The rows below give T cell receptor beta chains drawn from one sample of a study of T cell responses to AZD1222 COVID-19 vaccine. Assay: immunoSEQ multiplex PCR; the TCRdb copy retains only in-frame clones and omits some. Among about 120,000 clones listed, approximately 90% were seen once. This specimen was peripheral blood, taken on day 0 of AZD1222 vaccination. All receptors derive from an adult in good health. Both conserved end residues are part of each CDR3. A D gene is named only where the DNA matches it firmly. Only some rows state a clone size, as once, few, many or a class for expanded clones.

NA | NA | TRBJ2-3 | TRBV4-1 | TGCGCCAGCAGCCCCCCCCAGAGCGAAGCAGATACGCAGTATTTT | CASSPPQSEADTQYF
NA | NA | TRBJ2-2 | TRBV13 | TGTGCCAGCAGCCTAGACGGAAACACCGGGGAGCTGTTTTTT | CASSLDGNTGELFF
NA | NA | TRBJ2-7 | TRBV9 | TGTGCCAGCAGCGTAGGTGGGGGCACCTACGAGCAGTACTTC | CASSVGGGTYEQYF
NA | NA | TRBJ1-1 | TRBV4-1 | TGCGCCAGCAGCCAAGATTCGAGGGCAGGGACGGCTTTCTTT | CASSQDSRAGTAFF
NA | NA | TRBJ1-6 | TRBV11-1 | TGTGCCAGCAGCTTAGAGTCGGCGACGGATTCACCCCTCCACTTT | CASSLESATDSPLHF
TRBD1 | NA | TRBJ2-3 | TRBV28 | TGTGCCAGCATCACCGGGACAGCGGGCACAGATACGCAGTATTTT | CASITGTAGTDTQYF
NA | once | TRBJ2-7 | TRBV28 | TGTGCCAGCAGTACCGACGGGACCGTTGCCTACGAGCAGTACTTC | CASSTDGTVAYEQYF
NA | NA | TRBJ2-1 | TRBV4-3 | TGCGCCAGCAGCCTCCGGTCGCTCGCTTCCGATGAGCAGTTCTTC | CASSLRSLASDEQFF
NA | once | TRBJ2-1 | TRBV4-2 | TGTGCCAGCAGCTCCCCCGGAGCCTACAATGAGCAGTTCTTC | CASSSPGAYNEQFF
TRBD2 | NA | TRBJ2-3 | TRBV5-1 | TGCGCCAGCAGCTGGCTGACTAGCGGGACTGGCACAGATACGCAGTATTTT | CASSWLTSGTGTDTQYF
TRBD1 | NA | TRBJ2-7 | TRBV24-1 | TGTGCCACCAGTTGGACAGGGGGTACCGAGCAGTACTTC | CATSWTGGTEQYF
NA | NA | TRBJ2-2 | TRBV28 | TGTGCCAGCAGTATTCACGGCACCGGGGAGCTGTTTTTT | CASSIHGTGELFF
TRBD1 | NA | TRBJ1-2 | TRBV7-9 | TGTGCCAGCAGCCCCGACAGGGAGTATGGCTACACCTTC | CASSPDREYGYTF
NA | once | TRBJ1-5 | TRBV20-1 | TGCAGTGCTAGTCGAGCTTATAGCAATCAGCCCCAGCATTTT | CSASRAYSNQPQHF
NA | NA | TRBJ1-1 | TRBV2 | TGTGCCAGCAGCCCACAGGGTGAGGCTTTCTTT | CASSPQGEAFF
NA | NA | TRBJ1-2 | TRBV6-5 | TGTGCCAGCAGTTACGAGGGGGGTCGCGGTGGCTACACCTTC | CASSYEGGRGGYTF
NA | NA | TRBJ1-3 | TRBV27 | TGTGCCAGCAGTTTATCCGGTGGTGGAAACACCATATATTTT | CASSLSGGGNTIYF
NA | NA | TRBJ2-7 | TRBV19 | TGTGCCAGTAGTAATGGACCGGGGGATTGGCGGGGTCCCTCCTACGAGCAGTACTTC | CASSNGPGDWRGPSYEQYF
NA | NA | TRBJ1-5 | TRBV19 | TGTGCCAGTAGTATCGACACCCGGTCGGCCCAGCATTTT | CASSIDTRSAQHF
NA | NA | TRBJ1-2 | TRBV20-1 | TGCAGTGCTTTGGTGACAGGCTACACCTTC | CSALVTGYTF
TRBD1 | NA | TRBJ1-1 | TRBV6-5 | TGTGCCAGCAGTTACAGACAGGGCACTGAAGCTTTCTTT | CASSYRQGTEAFF
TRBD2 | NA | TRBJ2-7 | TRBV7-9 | TGTGCCAGCAGCGTGACTAGCGGGGCCACCTACGAGCAGTACTTC | CASSVTSGATYEQYF
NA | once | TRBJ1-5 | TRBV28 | TGTGCCAGCTGGGAGGGGAGTAGCAATCAGCCCCAGCATTTT | CASWEGSSNQPQHF
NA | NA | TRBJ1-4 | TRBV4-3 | TGCGCCAGCAGCCAAGATGGAAGGACTACTAATGAAAAACTGTTTTTT | CASSQDGRTTNEKLFF
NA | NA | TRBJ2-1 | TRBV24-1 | TGTGCCACCAGTGAACCGAGCTACAATGAGCAGTTCTTC | CATSEPSYNEQFF
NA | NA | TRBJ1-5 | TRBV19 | TGTGCCAGTACGATATCCCCCCATCAGCCCCAGCATTTT | CASTISPHQPQHF
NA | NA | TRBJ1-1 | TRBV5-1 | TGCGCCAGCAGCTTGGTGTCACCCTCGAACACTGAAGCTTTCTTT | CASSLVSPSNTEAFF
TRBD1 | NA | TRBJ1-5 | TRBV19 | TGTGCCAGTAGTGCGGACAGGGGGGTCAATCAGCCCCAGCATTTT | CASSADRGVNQPQHF
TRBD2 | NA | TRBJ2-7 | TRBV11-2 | TGTGCCAGCAGCTATGGACTAGCGGGAGTCTACGAGCAGTACTTC | CASSYGLAGVYEQYF
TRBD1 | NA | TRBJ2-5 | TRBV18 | TGTGCCAGCTCACGCGACAGGGAAGAGACCCAGTACTTC | CASSRDREETQYF
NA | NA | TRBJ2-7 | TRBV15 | TGTGCCACCAGCAGAAAAGCCCAGGGGATCATAGTTTTC | CATSRKAQGIIVF
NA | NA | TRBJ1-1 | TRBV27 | TGTGCCAGCACCCCCCATCGCCCGATGAACACTGAAGCTTTCTTT | CASTPHRPMNTEAFF
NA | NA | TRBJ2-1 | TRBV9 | TGTGCCAGCAGCGCTTACAGGGGGGGGCCCTACAATGAGCAGTTCTTC | CASSAYRGGPYNEQFF
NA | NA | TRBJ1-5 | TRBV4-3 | TGCGCCAGCAGCCAAGATTTACTTACACCGGGGCAGCCCCAGCATTTT | CASSQDLLTPGQPQHF
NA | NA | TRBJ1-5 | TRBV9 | TGTGCCAGCAGCCCCGGGGGGACGAGCAATCAGCCCCAGCATTTT | CASSPGGTSNQPQHF
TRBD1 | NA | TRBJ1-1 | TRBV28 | TGTGCCAGCAGTTTAGTCGACAGGGTTGACACTGAAGCTTTCTTT | CASSLVDRVDTEAFF
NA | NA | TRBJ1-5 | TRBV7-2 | TGTGCCAGCAGCGATTCTCCAGGGAGGCCCCAGCATTTT | CASSDSPGRPQHF
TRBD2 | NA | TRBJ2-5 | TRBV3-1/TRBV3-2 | TGTGCCAGCAGCCAAGTCTACGGGGGGATCCAAGAGACCCAGTACTTC | CASSQVYGGIQETQYF